What follows are 22 T cell receptor beta chains derived from one specimen sequenced in a study of T cell responses to AZD1222 COVID-19 vaccine. Repertoires were generated with immunoSEQ multiplex PCR, while TCRdb's copy carries only in-frame clones and drops some. The data show fewer than 70,000 clones, with 75% to 90% seen just once and about 14% held by the top ten. The sample here was peripheral blood, taken 28 days after the second AZD1222 dose. The receptors were sampled from an adult who received the AZD1222 COVID-19 vaccine.

The CDR3 loop reads CASSSGQVDEKLFF. In nucleotides, the CDR3 is TGCGCCAGCAGCTCGGGACAGGTAGATGAAAAACTGTTTTTT. This chain joins TRBV5-1 and TRBJ1-4; 8 nucleotides line up with TRBD1. V lost 3 bases to trimming and J lost 6 bases; unmatched junction nucleotides: 4. Germline loops: CDR1 SGHRS, CDR2 YFSETQ. The CDR3 runs to 14 residues.

In DNA, the CDR3 is TGTGCCAGCAGCTTGGGGGAATGGAATGAGCAGTTCTTC. This gives the protein CASSLGEWNEQFF. The chain combines TRBV11-3 with TRBJ2-1; D tentatively fits TRBD1 or TRBD2 (5 bases each). V was shortened by 3 bases and J by 7 bases, with 10 bases between the two germline ends. The CDR3 is 13 residues long. In germline, CDR1 is SGHNT, CDR2 YENEEA.

The rearrangement uses TRBV6-5 and TRBJ2-2, with 7 bases identical to TRBD1. Trimming at V came to 5 bases and at J to 6 bases, leaving 9 bases not matched to a gene. The CDR3 totals 15 residues. Germline CDR1 is MNHEY and CDR2 is SVGAGI. The CDR3 is CASSPLTGRAGELFF. CDR3 DNA: TGTGCCAGCAGTCCCCTGACAGGGCGCGCCGGGGAGCTGTTTTTT.

J is TRBJ1-6 and V is TRBV2; the D is unclear. The germline CDR1 and CDR2 sequences are SNHLY and FYNNEI. The germline V and J ends were trimmed by 5 bases and 7 bases, with 9 bases remaining between them. This CDR3 has 13 amino acids. CDR3 protein: CASSLTWNSPLHF. CDR3 nucleotides: TGTGCCAGCAGTCTGACGTGGAATTCACCCCTCCACTTT.

The CDR3 protein is CASSNRGPGTDTQYF. The CDR3 DNA follows: TGTGCCAGTAGCAACAGGGGGCCGGGCACAGATACGCAGTATTTT. The V call is TRBV19, the J call TRBJ2-3; 9 bases fit TRBD1. The CDR3 contains 15 residues. The germline V gene has CDR1 LNHDA and CDR2 SQIVND (reference sequence). Germline trimming cut 6 bases from V and 1 base from J; bases unmatched to any gene: 5.

V usage is TRBV7-9 and J usage is TRBJ1-2; perhaps TRBD1 as D (6 bases). V was shortened by 5 bases and J by 7 bases, with 14 bases between the two germline ends. Germline assignment: CDR1 SEHNR and CDR2 FQNEAQ (reference sequence). The CDR3 contains 13 residues. The CDR3 loop reads CASSLGGAGGYTF. The CDR3 DNA follows: TGTGCCAGCAGCCTAGGGGGGGCTGGTGGCTACACCTTC.

This chain joins TRBV7-9 and TRBJ2-5; D is unresolved. The CDR3 extends over 15 amino acids. Trimming took off 3 bases at V and 2 bases at J, with 13 bases between the two ends. Germline-derived CDR1 and CDR2 are SEHNR and FQNEAQ (reference sequence). The CDR3 bases are TGTGCCAGCAGCTTGAGTTTGGGTGGGCAAGAGACCCAGTACTTC. Protein product: CASSLSLGGQETQYF.

This rearrangement joins TRBV30 to TRBJ2-4; 8 nucleotides match TRBD2. Germline V gives CDR1 GTSNPN, CDR2 SVGIG (reference sequence). The ends lost 4 bases at V and 6 bases at J; junction bases unmatched: 5. The CDR3 is made up of 13 amino acids. CDR3 sequence reads: CAWTRGGTNIQYF. The CDR3 bases are TGTGCCTGGACCCGGGGGGGTACAAACATTCAGTACTTC.

The chain carries TRBV4-1 and TRBJ2-7; possible D gene TRBD1, 6 bases. The V and J ends lost 6 bases and 3 bases respectively, with 15 bases between them. The CDR3 sequence is 14 residues long. Germline lookup yields CDR1 MGHRA and CDR2 YSYEKL. In DNA, the CDR3 is TGCGCCAGCAGGCCGCCCGGGACAAGCTACGAGCAGTACTTC. It codes for CASRPPGTSYEQYF.

This chain uses TRBV5-1 with TRBJ1-4; 7 bases map to TRBD1. With V trimmed by 4 bases and J by 0 bases, 3 bases remained unmatched. The CDR3 sequence is 15 residues long. CDR1 and CDR2 (germline): SGHRS, YFSETQ. In nucleotides, the CDR3 is TGCGCCAGCAGCCCAGGGGGTACAACTAATGAAAAACTGTTTTTT. As protein: CASSPGGTTNEKLFF.

V is TRBV7-8 and J is TRBJ1-1; the D is unclear. CDR1 and CDR2 from the germline V gene are SGHVS and FQNEAQ. The CDR3 is 14 residues long. Between the trimmed V and J ends, which lost 5 bases and 0 bases, there was a span of 10 bases. CDR3 loop: CASSRDYMNTEAFF. The CDR3 DNA reads as TGTGCCAGCAGCAGAGATTATATGAACACTGAAGCTTTCTTT.

This clone was seen a few times. This chain uses TRBV7-9 with TRBJ2-2, with 8 positions matching TRBD2. Germline V gives CDR1 SEHNR, CDR2 FQNEAQ (reference sequence). This CDR3 is 14 amino acids long. V dropped 7 bases and J dropped 2; count of bases not matched to a gene: 3. The chain's CDR3 is CASKLAGNTGELFF. CDR3 DNA sequence: TGTGCCAGCAAGCTAGCGGGTAACACCGGGGAGCTGTTTTTT.

V and J are TRBV5-6 and TRBJ2-3; TRBD2 agrees at 10 bases. The ends lost 3 bases at V and 4 bases at J; junction bases unmatched: 5. Germline V gene data show CDR1 as SGHDT and CDR2 as YYEEEE. The CDR3 spans 15 residues. CDR3 DNA sequence: TGTGCCAGCAGCTGGAGCGGGGGGGCCGCAGATACGCAGTATTTT. Translating it yields CASSWSGGAADTQYF.

The rearrangement uses TRBV7-8 and TRBJ1-5; 8 bases line up with TRBD1. After removal of 1 base from V and 3 bases from J, the junction contained 2 bases not matched to a gene. CDR3 length: 15 residues. In germline, CDR1 is SGHVS, CDR2 FQNEAQ. The CDR3 DNA reads as TGTGCCAGCAGCTTAGACAGGGGGTTCAATCAGCCCCAGCATTTT. This sequence encodes CASSLDRGFNQPQHF.

The gene calls are TRBV5-1 and TRBJ2-1; 9 nucleotides line up with TRBD1. V trimming: 2 bases; J trimming: 7 bases; junction bases outside the gene matches: 7. The V gene's germline CDR1 is SGHRS and CDR2 YFSETQ. The CDR3 covers 15 residues. The CDR3 loop is CASSFWTGDNNEQFF. The CDR3 DNA sequence: TGCGCCAGCAGCTTCTGGACAGGGGATAATAATGAGCAGTTCTTC. The full variable domain, rest sourced from reference TRBV5-1 and TRBJ2-1, is KAGVTQTPRYLIKTRGQQVTLSCSPISGHRSVSWYQQTPGQGLQFLFEYFSETQRNKGNFPGRFSGRQFSNSRSEMNVSTLELGDSALYLCASSFWTGDNNEQFFGPGTRLTVL.

J is TRBJ1-4 and V is TRBV6-1, with 10 positions matching TRBD1. The CDR3 sequence is 16 residues long. Germline V gene sequence: CDR1 MNHNS, CDR2 SASEGT. V gave up 4 bases and J gave up 6 bases; unmatched junction bases: 8. The CDR3 nucleotides are TGTGCCAGCAGTGGGCCCCGGGGACAGGGGTATGAAAAACTGTTTTTT. Translated, it gives CASSGPRGQGYEKLFF.

The V and J genes are TRBV7-8 and TRBJ1-2, with D unresolved. Germline lookup yields CDR1 SGHVS and CDR2 FQNEAQ. Trimming removed 3 bases at V and 2 bases at J, with 7 bases between. The CDR3 is 13 residues long. The CDR3 is CASSFEGNYGYTF. CDR3 sequence (DNA): TGTGCCAGCAGCTTTGAAGGGAACTATGGCTACACCTTC.

This chain connects TRBV5-8 to TRBJ2-5; 8 positions agree with TRBD2. The CDR3 extends over 15 amino acids. The germline V gene has CDR1 SGHTS and CDR2 YDEGEE. Trimming took 0 bases from V and 5 from J; bases not matched to a gene: 6. CDR3 residues: CASSLAGGPWETQYF. CDR3 coding DNA: TGTGCCAGCAGCTTGGCGGGGGGGCCGTGGGAGACCCAGTACTTC.

J is TRBJ1-4 and V is TRBV2; weak D call: TRBD1 (5 bases). Looked up from germline, CDR1 is SNHLY and CDR2 is FYNNEI. V was clipped by 6 bases and J by 0 bases, with 11 bases between them. The CDR3 extends over 15 amino acids. The CDR3 DNA is TGTGCCAGCAGGCGAGACAGACCAACTAATGAAAAACTGTTTTTT. Its protein is CASRRDRPTNEKLFF.

The chain employs TRBV10-2 and TRBJ2-1; possibly TRBD1 or TRBD2 for D (6 bases each). The germline V and J ends were trimmed by 8 bases and 9 bases, with 17 bases remaining between them. Germline V CDR1 and CDR2: WSHSY, SAAADI. The CDR3 has 13 residues. CDR3 bases: TGCGCCAGCTGTGTTCCGGGGGCCCTTGAGCAGTTCTTC. Amino acids: CASCVPGALEQFF.

The chain links TRBV5-1 to TRBJ2-1; D tentatively fits TRBD1 or TRBD2 (7 bases each). CDR1 is SGHRS and CDR2 is YFSETQ in the germline V gene. The length of the CDR3 is 14 residues. Trimming shortened V by 4 bases and J by 4 bases, and 12 bases separated the two germline ends. The CDR3, as DNA: TGCGCCAGCAGCCCAGGGGGGGCTTACAATGAGCAGTTCTTC. Its protein is CASSPGGAYNEQFF.

The J gene is TRBJ2-7, the V gene TRBV27, with a tentative D call TRBD2 (5 bases). This CDR3 contains 11 residues. V shed 8 bases and J shed 5 bases, with 10 bases lying between them. Germline CDR1 and CDR2: MNHEY and SMNVEV (reference sequence). CDR3 bases: TGTGCCAGCCGGGTCGGGGACGAGCAGTACTTC. The encoded protein is CASRVGDEQYF.